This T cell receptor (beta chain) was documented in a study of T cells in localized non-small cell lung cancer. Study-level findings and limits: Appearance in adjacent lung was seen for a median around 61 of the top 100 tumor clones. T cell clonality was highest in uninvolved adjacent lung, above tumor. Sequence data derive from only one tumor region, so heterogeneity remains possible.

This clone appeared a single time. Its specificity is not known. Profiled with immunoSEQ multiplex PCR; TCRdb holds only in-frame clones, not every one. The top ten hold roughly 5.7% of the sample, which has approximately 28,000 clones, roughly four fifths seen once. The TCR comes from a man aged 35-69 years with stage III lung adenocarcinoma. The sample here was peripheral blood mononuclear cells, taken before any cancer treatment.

The CDR3 sequence is CASSLGLAGAGETQYF. CDR3 sequence (DNA): TGTGCCAGCAGCTTAGGACTAGCGGGGGCCGGGGAGACCCAGTACTTC. The chain carries TRBV5-8 and TRBJ2-5; 13 positions match TRBD2. V trimming: 2 bases; J trimming: 5 bases; junction bases outside the gene matches: 6. Per the germline V gene, CDR1 is SGHTS and CDR2 is YDEGEE. The CDR3 totals 16 residues.